This is a list of T cell receptor beta chains from one sample in a study of blood T cells in healthy people across ages. TCRdb redid the calling of the 5' RACE reads with MiXCR, one entry per CDR3 protein. The data hold about 930,000 distinct CDR3 sequences, with about 27% observed a single time. These data were likewise used in another study, on T cells of mothers and their children.

Sequenced input: blood. The receptors stem from a woman between 35 and 50 years old in good health. CDR3s include the opening cysteine and the closing phenylalanine or tryptophan. D genes are given only for firm matches. Clone sizes are given selectively: once, few, many, or a class where the clone is expanded.

cdr3_nt cdr3_aa v_call clone_size j_call d_call
TGCAGCGTTGACCTGACTAAGGGAGGCTACACCTTC CSVDLTKGGYTF TRBV29-1 many TRBJ1-2 -
TGTGCCAGCAGTTACAGGACTAGCGGGGCAGATACGCAGTATTTT CASSYRTSGADTQYF TRBV6-5 - TRBJ2-3 TRBD2
TGCGCCAGCAGCGTCGGACAACTCTACAATGAGCAGTTCTTC CASSVGQLYNEQFF TRBV5-1 - TRBJ2-1 -
TGTGCCAGCAGCTTGCCCCCGAAGGGGAGCGAGCAGTACTTC CASSLPPKGSEQYF TRBV5-5 - TRBJ2-7 -
TGTGCCAGCAGTTCAGACTGGACAGGGAATTCACCCCTCCACTTT CASSSDWTGNSPLHF TRBV12-3/TRBV12-4 - TRBJ1-6 TRBD1
TGTGCCAGCAGTGACGGACACCCTAATGAAAAACTGTTTTTT CASSDGHPNEKLFF TRBV25-1 - TRBJ1-4 -
TGTGCCAGCAGTTTAAAGCATGGCGTCGGTCTCAATCAGCCCCAGCATTTT CASSLKHGVGLNQPQHF TRBV28 few TRBJ1-5 -
TGTGCCAGCAGCTTGGAAGGGCCCTGGGTTGGTGGCTACACCTTC CASSLEGPWVGGYTF TRBV5-5 many TRBJ1-2 -
TGTGCCAGCAGCTTTGGCCTGGCAGATACGCAGTATTTT CASSFGLADTQYF TRBV7-3 - TRBJ2-3 -
TGCAGCACAAGGGGCAACCTGAACACCGGGGAGCTGTTTTTT CSTRGNLNTGELFF TRBV29-1 - TRBJ2-2 -
TGTGCCACCCTTGAAGTAAATTCCTATGGCTACACCTTC CATLEVNSYGYTF TRBV19 - TRBJ1-2 -
TGCGCCAGCAGCCCTCAGGATCTCTCCTACGAGCAGTACTTC CASSPQDLSYEQYF TRBV4-1 - TRBJ2-7 -